This record concerns one T cell receptor beta chain sequence. These data belong to a study of CD8 T cells in Susac syndrome. The CDR3 totals 18 residues. From germline, CDR1 is SEHNR and CDR2 FQNEAQ (reference sequence). The J segment lost 7 bases and the V segment lost 5 bases, leaving 15 bases of the junction unmatched. It was with random hexamers that about 0.45 to 1 ug RNA was reverse transcribed. With immunoSEQ multiplex PCR, TCR beta CDR3 was amplified across 54 Vbeta and 13 Jbeta. TCRdb fed the immunoSEQ multiplex PCR reads into MiXCR, producing one record per CDR3 protein. Of approximately 79,000 distinct CDR3 sequences in the sample, over 85% were seen once. FACS enriched CD8+ TEMRA cells, while bulk CD8+ and CD4+ were negatively isolated.

V and J are TRBV7-9 and TRBJ1-4, with 11 bases identical to TRBD1. The sample was CD8+ T cells from PBMCs. The sequence was collected from a human donor with Susac syndrome. CDR3 nucleotides: TGTGCCAGCAGCCCAGCTCTCCGGGACAGGGGGTTGATTGAAAAACTGTTTTTT. It encodes CASSPALRDRGLIEKLFF.